This T cell receptor (beta chain) stems from a study of OX40 agonist ivuxolimab in advanced cancers. Per germline, CDR1 ENHRY and CDR2 SYGVKD. This CDR3 region has 15 residues. V lost 3 bases to trimming and J lost 7 bases, with 16 bases between them. Study observations and caveats: Partial responders at 0.1-3.0 mg/kg had among the lowest clonal expansion. Clonal expansion by week 6 occurred in CD4+ and CD8+ blood T cells (at 0.1 to 3.0 mg/kg).

Data came from immunoSEQ multiplex PCR; TCRdb stores just in-frame clones and leaves some out. Of 40,000 to 50,000 clones detected, about 91% appear once; the ten largest clones hold about 11%. Details on this clone: Its antigen is currently unknown.

The chain employs TRBV10-3 and TRBJ1-3; D is possibly TRBD1 (5 bases). The TCR comes from an adult with an advanced solid tumor such as melanoma, head and neck, liver or kidney cancer. The sequences come from CD4+ or CD8+ T cells sorted from blood, collected in a trial of the OX40 agonist ivuxolimab. Written as DNA, the CDR3 is TGTGCCATCAGTGAAGGTACAGGTTGGGTGAACACCATATATTTT. The encoded protein is CAISEGTGWVNTIYF.